This TCR beta chain originates from a study of CD8+ T cells in alopecia areata. V was pared by 1 base and J by 5 bases, with 5 bases of the junction left unmatched. The CDR3 runs 14 residues. CDR1 and CDR2 (germline): GTSNPN, SVGIG (reference sequence). Treatment denoted: oral pan-JAK inhibitor, 5-10 mg twice daily. Isolated RNA was reverse transcribed into cDNA used as the sequencing template. Profiling relied on immunoSEQ multiplex PCR, and the TCRdb table lists in-frame clones only, not all of them. The sample lists around 190,000 clones, 45% to 75% occurring once. This chain links TRBV30 with TRBJ2-1; 7 positions match TRBD1. The sample here was CD4+ T cells sorted from blood, taken at week 4, from a patient treated with tofacitinib. The sequence was obtained from a human donor with alopecia areata. CDR3 bases: TGTGCCTGGAGTGCGGGACAGACTAACAATGAGCAGTTCTTC. Encoded protein: CAWSAGQTNNEQFF.